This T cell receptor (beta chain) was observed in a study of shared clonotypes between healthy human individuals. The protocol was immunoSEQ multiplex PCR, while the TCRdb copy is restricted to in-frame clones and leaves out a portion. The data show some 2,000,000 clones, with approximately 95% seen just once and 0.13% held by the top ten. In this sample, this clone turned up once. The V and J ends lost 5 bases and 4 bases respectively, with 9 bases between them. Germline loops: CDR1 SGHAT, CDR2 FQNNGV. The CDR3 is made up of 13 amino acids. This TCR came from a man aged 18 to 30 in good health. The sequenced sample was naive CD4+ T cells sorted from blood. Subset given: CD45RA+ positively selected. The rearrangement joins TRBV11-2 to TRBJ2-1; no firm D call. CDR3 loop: CASSKQIYNEQFF. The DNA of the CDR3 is TGTGCCAGCAGCAAACAGATATACAATGAGCAGTTCTTC.